The rows below give T cell receptor beta chains drawn from one sample of a study of blood T cell repertoires in COVID-19. The repertoire was sequenced with immunoSEQ multiplex PCR; TCRdb's copy has only in-frame clones and lacks some. Of about 170,000 clones listed, over 65% are singletons. The sample taken for sequencing was PBMCs or T cells enriched from blood (not recorded which). All receptors derive from a woman aged 50 to 60 who had recovered from COVID-19. Each CDR3 is given with its conserved first and last residue. Each record gives: D gene, J gene, V gene, clone size, CDR3 length, CDR3 DNA, CDR3 protein. D genes are given only for firm matches. Where a row states a size, it is once, few, many or the class of an expanded clone; other rows omit it.

D: TRBD1
J: TRBJ1-6
V: TRBV7-8
size: once
length: 15
DNA: TGTGCCAGCAGCCCCCAGACAGGGGGCCCTTCACCCCTCCACTTT
CDR3: CASSPQTGGPSPLHF

D: -
J: TRBJ1-3
V: TRBV18
size: -
length: 12
DNA: TGTGCCAGCTCGGGAGACGGAAACACCATATATTTT
CDR3: CASSGDGNTIYF

D: -
J: TRBJ1-2
V: TRBV7-9
size: -
length: 13
DNA: TGTGCCAGCAGCCGAGGGCCAGTGGATGGCTACACCTTC
CDR3: CASSRGPVDGYTF

D: -
J: TRBJ1-1
V: TRBV7-2
size: once
length: 14
DNA: TGTGCCAGCAGCTTAACAGGGACGGGCACTGAAGCTTTCTTT
CDR3: CASSLTGTGTEAFF

D: -
J: TRBJ1-1
V: TRBV9
size: -
length: 12
DNA: TGTGCCAGCAGCTCGGGAGCCACTGAAGCTTTCTTT
CDR3: CASSSGATEAFF

D: TRBD1
J: TRBJ2-4
V: TRBV11-1
size: -
length: 13
DNA: TGTGCCAGCAGCCCCGGACAGGGTAACATTCAGTACTTC
CDR3: CASSPGQGNIQYF

D: -
J: TRBJ2-4
V: TRBV9
size: -
length: 18
DNA: TGTGCCAGCAGCGTAGAGGCGGAGGGGGCAGCAATAAGAAACATTCAGTACTTC
CDR3: CASSVEAEGAAIRNIQYF

D: -
J: TRBJ1-2
V: TRBV27
size: once
length: 14
DNA: TGTGCCAGCAGTTTGGGGCCCAGGAGTTCTGGCTACACCTTC
CDR3: CASSLGPRSSGYTF

D: -
J: TRBJ1-5
V: TRBV7-3
size: -
length: 14
DNA: TGTGCCAGCAGCCCTGGCGGGGGGGATCAGCCCCAGCATTTT
CDR3: CASSPGGGDQPQHF

D: -
J: TRBJ1-2
V: TRBV12-3/TRBV12-4
size: -
length: 13
DNA: TGTGCCAGCAACCCTGGACAGCTCTATGGCTACACCTTC
CDR3: CASNPGQLYGYTF

D: -
J: TRBJ1-1
V: TRBV2
size: -
length: 15
DNA: TGTGCCAGCAGGGAAAGGGACACCGATAACACTGAAGCTTTCTTT
CDR3: CASRERDTDNTEAFF

D: -
J: TRBJ2-1
V: TRBV4-1
size: once
length: 14
DNA: TGCGCCAGCAGCCAGACCGTACAGGGCAATGAGCAGTTCTTC
CDR3: CASSQTVQGNEQFF

D: -
J: TRBJ1-1
V: TRBV27
size: -
length: 17
DNA: TGTGCCAGCAGTTTGAAAATTATTACTCTGATGAACACTGAAGCTTTCTTT
CDR3: CASSLKIITLMNTEAFF

D: -
J: TRBJ2-3
V: TRBV7-9
size: -
length: 16
DNA: TGTGCCAGCAGCCCCTGGGCGACTAGTCGCGCAGATACGCAGTATTTT
CDR3: CASSPWATSRADTQYF

D: TRBD1
J: TRBJ1-2
V: TRBV30
size: -
length: 12
DNA: TGTGCCTGGAGACAGGGGGACGGTGGCTACACCTTC
CDR3: CAWRQGDGGYTF

D: TRBD2
J: TRBJ2-1
V: TRBV14
size: -
length: 18
DNA: TGTGCCAGCAGCCCTGGAATAGCGGGAGTAGGGATCTACAATGAGCAGTTCTTC
CDR3: CASSPGIAGVGIYNEQFF

D: -
J: TRBJ2-2
V: TRBV10-1
size: -
length: 17
DNA: TGCGCCAGCAGTGAGAAGTGGGGCAGGGAATGTTCCGGGGAGCTGTTTTTT
CDR3: CASSEKWGRECSGELFF

D: -
J: TRBJ1-6
V: TRBV6-5
size: once
length: 15
DNA: TGTGCCAGCAGTTACTCCAGCCAGGGGCATTCACCCCTCCACTTT
CDR3: CASSYSSQGHSPLHF

D: -
J: TRBJ1-2
V: TRBV27
size: -
length: 13
DNA: TGTGCCAGCAGTTATTGTCCCCAGTGTGGCTACACCTTC
CDR3: CASSYCPQCGYTF

D: TRBD1
J: TRBJ1-1
V: TRBV11-3
size: -
length: 14
DNA: TGTGCCAGCAGCTTAACAGGGGGCGGTACTGAAGCTTTCTTT
CDR3: CASSLTGGGTEAFF

D: TRBD1
J: TRBJ1-2
V: TRBV6-6
size: -
length: 15
DNA: TGTGCCAGCAGGCAAGGGACAGGCAGTTTGGAGGGCTACACCTTC
CDR3: CASRQGTGSLEGYTF

D: TRBD1
J: TRBJ1-5
V: TRBV7-9
size: -
length: 15
DNA: TGTGCCAGCAGCCCGACAGGGGGCGCGGGTCAGCCCCAGCATTTT
CDR3: CASSPTGGAGQPQHF

D: -
J: TRBJ2-5
V: TRBV28
size: -
length: 13
DNA: TGTGCCAGCAGTTTGAGGGCCGCGGAGACCCAGTACTTC
CDR3: CASSLRAAETQYF

D: -
J: TRBJ1-1
V: TRBV5-5
size: -
length: 13
DNA: TGTGCCAGCAGCGTGACATGGAACACTGAAGCTTTCTTT
CDR3: CASSVTWNTEAFF

D: TRBD1
J: TRBJ1-2
V: TRBV5-1
size: -
length: 17
DNA: TGCGCCAGCAGCTCGGCAGGAGGGCAGGGGGAGTACTATGGCTACACCTTC
CDR3: CASSSAGGQGEYYGYTF

D: TRBD1
J: TRBJ2-1
V: TRBV5-1
size: few
length: 13
DNA: TGCGCCAGCAGCTTGGCCGAGACAGGGAAGCAGTTCTTC
CDR3: CASSLAETGKQFF

D: -
J: TRBJ2-5
V: TRBV5-4
size: -
length: 17
DNA: TGTGCCAGCAGCCCCCCGCCGGGGGGCAGGTACCAAGAGACCCAGTACTTC
CDR3: CASSPPPGGRYQETQYF

D: TRBD1
J: TRBJ1-1
V: TRBV19
size: -
length: 14
DNA: TGTGCCATTTCCCTGACAGGGATGAACACTGAAGCTTTCTTT
CDR3: CAISLTGMNTEAFF

D: -
J: TRBJ1-5
V: TRBV12-3/TRBV12-4
size: -
length: 13
DNA: TGTGCCAGCACCATGAGAGGCGGCGAGCCCCAGCATTTT
CDR3: CASTMRGGEPQHF